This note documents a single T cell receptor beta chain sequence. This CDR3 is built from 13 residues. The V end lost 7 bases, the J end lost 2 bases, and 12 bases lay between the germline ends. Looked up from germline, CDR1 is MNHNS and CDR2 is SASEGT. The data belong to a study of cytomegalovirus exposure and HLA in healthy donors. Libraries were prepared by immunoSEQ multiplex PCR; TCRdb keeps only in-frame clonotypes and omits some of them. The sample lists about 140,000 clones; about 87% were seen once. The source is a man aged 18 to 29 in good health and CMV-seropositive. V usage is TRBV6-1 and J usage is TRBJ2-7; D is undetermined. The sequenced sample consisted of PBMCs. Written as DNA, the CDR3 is TGTGCCAGCATAAGCCAACCCCCCTACGAGCAGTACTTC. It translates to CASISQPPYEQYF.